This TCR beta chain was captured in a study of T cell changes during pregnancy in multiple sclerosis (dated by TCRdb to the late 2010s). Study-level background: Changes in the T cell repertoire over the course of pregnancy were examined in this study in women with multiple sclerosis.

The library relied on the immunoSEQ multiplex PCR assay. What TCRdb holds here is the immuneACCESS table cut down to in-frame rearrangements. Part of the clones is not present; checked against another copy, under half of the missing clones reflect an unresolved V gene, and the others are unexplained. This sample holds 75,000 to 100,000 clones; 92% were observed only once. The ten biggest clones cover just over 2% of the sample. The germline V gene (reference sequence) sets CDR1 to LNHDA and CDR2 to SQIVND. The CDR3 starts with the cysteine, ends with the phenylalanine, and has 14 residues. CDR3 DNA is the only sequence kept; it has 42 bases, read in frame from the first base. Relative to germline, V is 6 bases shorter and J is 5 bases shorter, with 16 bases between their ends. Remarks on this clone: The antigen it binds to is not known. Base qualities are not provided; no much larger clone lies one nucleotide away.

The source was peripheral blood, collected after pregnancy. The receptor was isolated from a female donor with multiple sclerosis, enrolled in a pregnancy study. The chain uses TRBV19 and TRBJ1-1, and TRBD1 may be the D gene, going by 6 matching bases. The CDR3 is CASSSGVYRTEAFF. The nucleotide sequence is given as TGTGCCAGTAGCTCAGGGGTCTACCGGACTGAAGCTTTCTTT.